These 4 T cell receptor beta chains were all obtained from the same sample, sequenced in a study of molecular identifiers for immune sequencing clone quantification. TCRdb ran MiXCR on the PCR reads and lists one entry per CDR3 protein. The repertoire has over 600,000 distinct CDR3 sequences, 15% to 20% of them found once; the top ten carry 0.85% to 0.9%. The sample comprised naive CD8+ T cells from blood, with Jurkat cell RNA spiked in. Stated subset: FACS-sorted CD8+CD4-CCR7+CD45RA+ naive T cells. These TCRs come from a human donor in good health. Some libraries in this study had Jurkat cell RNA spiked in.

The table lists this clonotype with a few counts. The rearrangement joins TRBV11-1 to TRBJ2-7; the D is unclear. Germline V gives CDR1 SGHAT, CDR2 FQDESV (reference sequence). The V gene lost 4 bases and the J gene lost 3 bases, with 10 bases spanning the gap. The CDR3 is 13 residues long. The chain's CDR3 is CASSSDNYYEQYF. Written as DNA, the CDR3 is TGTGCCAGCAGCTCCGACAATTACTACGAGCAGTACTTC.

This clonotype occurred many times. The V gene is TRBV7-9, the J gene TRBJ1-3; a weak D match, TRBD1 (5 bases). V gave up 5 bases and J gave up 0 bases, with 14 bases separating them. The CDR3 is 16 amino acids. Germline V gives CDR1 SEHNR, CDR2 FQNEAQ (reference sequence). The DNA of the CDR3 is TGTGCCAGCAGCGACGGGACGTGGGGCTCTGGAAACACCATATATTTT. This encodes CASSDGTWGSGNTIYF. The full variable domain, its missing parts supplied by reference TRBV7-9 and TRBJ1-3, is DTGVSQNPRHKITKRGQNVTFRCDPISEHNRLYWYRQTLGQGPEFLTYFQNEAQLEKSRLLSDRFSAERPKGSFSTLEIQRTEQGDSAMYLCASSDGTWGSGNTIYFGEGSWLTVV.

This clonotype was counted at least ten times. The rearrangement links TRBV11-2 to TRBJ2-7, with 9 bases lining up with TRBD1. The germline gives CDR1 SGHAT, CDR2 FQNNGV. Trimming took 1 base from V and 3 from J; bases not matched to a gene: 4. The CDR3 totals 15 residues. Here the CDR3 reads CASSLAGTGFYEQYF. The CDR3 bases are TGTGCCAGCAGCTTAGCCGGGACAGGGTTCTACGAGCAGTACTTC.

In its sample, this clonotype was seen many times. V usage is TRBV7-6 and J usage is TRBJ2-5; either TRBD1 or TRBD2 may fit D (5 bases each). Looked up from germline, CDR1 is SGHVS and CDR2 is FNYEAQ. V was trimmed by 3 bases and J by 2 bases, leaving 19 bases between them. The CDR3 consists of 17 residues. The CDR3 sequence: CASSFSPGRDAQETQYF. In DNA, the CDR3 is TGTGCCAGCAGCTTTAGCCCGGGACGAGACGCGCAAGAGACCCAGTACTTC.